These 15 T cell receptor beta chains originate from one sample sequenced in a study of tumor and adjacent non-tumor tissue in lung cancer (dated by TCRdb to the late 2010s). The method was multiplex PCR. The sequencer listed for this sample is Illumina HiSeq 2500. TCRbeta libraries were built by three rounds of nested PCR using primers (Table S4), following protocols modified from ARM-PCR. TCRdb itself trimmed the public reads at Q25 with fastp, ran MiXCR and retained productive beta chains. Each CDR3 protein appears once, grouped with its most common genes and DNA. Here the sample has 65,000 to 80,000 distinct CDR3 sequences; about three quarters occur a single time. The top ten clonotypes cover approximately 28% of the sample. RNA was extracted from bulk unsorted tissue and checked for quality with a NanoDrop ND-1000 and an Agilent 2100. Sequenced sample: lung tumor tissue. The source is a man in his fifties or sixties with non-small cell lung cancer.

Regarding this clonotype: Germline is not matched at one junction end, which may reflect a read error. The rearrangement joins TRBV20-1 to TRBJ2-3; D gene unclear. This CDR3 comprises 13 residues. From germline, CDR1 is DFQATT and CDR2 SNEGSKA (reference sequence). In DNA, the CDR3 is TGCAGTGATAGATCGCTCATCACAGATACGCACTATTTT. As protein: CSDRSLITDTHYF.

The chain uses TRBV5-1 and TRBJ2-3; 9 nucleotides line up with TRBD2. This CDR3 is built from 17 residues. Unmatched junction bases numbered 18, after V lost 5 bases and J lost 8 bases. In germline, CDR1 is SGHRS, CDR2 YFSETQ. The CDR3 DNA reads TGCGCCAGCAGACCAGACAGGCTAGCGGGGATCACAATTACGCAGTATTTT. Translated: CASRPDRLAGITITQYF.

As for this clonotype: Compared with germline, one end of the junction differs, possibly owing to a read error. V gene TRBV20-1 combines with J gene TRBJ2-7; D perhaps matches TRBD2 (6 bases). The germline gives CDR1 DFQATT, CDR2 SNEGSKA (reference sequence). The CDR3 consists of 14 residues. CDR3 protein: CSARLVGGSYEQYF. The CDR3 nucleotides are TGCAGCGCTAGATTAGTGGGAGGATCCTACGAGCAGTACTTC.

The V gene is TRBV20-1, the J gene TRBJ2-1; 10 bases align to TRBD2. The germline V gene encodes CDR1 DFQATT and CDR2 SNEGSKA (reference sequence). V shed 6 bases, J shed 4 bases, and the junction held 6 bases outside the gene matches. This CDR3 is 14 amino acids long. The CDR3 DNA follows: TGCAGTGCCCTGCGACTAGCGGGTTACAATGAGCAGTTCTTC. Translation: CSALRLAGYNEQFF.

On this clonotype: The junction departs from the called germline gene at one end, perhaps through a read error. J is TRBJ1-1 and V is TRBV10-2; D is perhaps TRBD1 (5 bases). Per germline, CDR1 WSHSY and CDR2 SAAADI. The CDR3 runs to 14 residues. The CDR3 DNA is TGCGCCAGCAGTCGAGACAGTGCGAACACTGAAGCCTTCTTT. It encodes CASSRDSANTEAFF.

The V and J genes are TRBV20-1 and TRBJ1-1, with D perhaps TRBD1 (5 bases). Trimming took off 4 bases at V and 11 bases at J, with 23 bases between the two ends. The germline CDR1 and CDR2 sequences are DFQATT and SNEGSKA (reference sequence). There are 14 residues in the CDR3. In DNA form, the CDR3 reads TGCAGTGCTAAGTACGGGGGAGAGGTAGGTGATGCTTTCTTT. Translating gives CSAKYGGEVGDAFF.

This chain uses TRBV5-6 with TRBJ2-1; 8 nucleotides line up with TRBD2. CDR1 and CDR2 (germline): SGHDT, YYEEEE. The V gene end was trimmed by 0 bases and the J gene end by 7 bases; junction bases not matched to a gene: 6. This CDR3 comprises 15 residues. The CDR3 sequence: CASSLESGGYNEQFF. Here the CDR3 DNA reads TGTGCCAGCAGCTTGGAGAGCGGGGGCTATAATGAGCAGTTCTTC.

The gene calls are TRBV20-1 and TRBJ2-5; 8 nucleotides line up with TRBD2. Germline V gene data show CDR1 as DFQATT and CDR2 as SNEGSKA (reference sequence). V lost 6 bases, J lost 14 bases, and 20 bases stayed unmatched. This CDR3 comprises 14 residues. CDR3 coding DNA: TGCAGTGCCCGCGGGGGGACTCTGGCTGAGAACCAATACTTC. It specifies CSARGGTLAENQYF.

As concerns this clonotype: Germline is not matched at one junction end, which may reflect a read error. V usage is TRBV11-2 and J usage is TRBJ2-3, with D perhaps TRBD2 (5 bases). The CDR3 loop spans 18 amino acids. Germline V gene data show CDR1 as SGHAT and CDR2 as FQNNGV. The CDR3 DNA is TGTGCCAGCAGCTTACGTCCCCATGCGGGCGTATGGAGAGATACGCGGTATTTT. Translation: CASSLRPHAGVWRDTRYF.

On this clonotype itself: A read error may produce the germline difference seen at one junction end. The gene calls are TRBV29-1 and TRBJ2-2; D gene ambiguous. This CDR3 is built from 14 residues. The V gene's germline CDR1 is SQVTM and CDR2 ANQGSEA. The CDR3 reads CSCRQETLTGELFF. DNA of the CDR3: TGCAGCTGTCGTCAGGAGACTTTGACCGGCGAGCTGTTTTTT.

The chain recombines TRBV5-6 with TRBJ1-1, with no clear D. There are 12 residues in the CDR3. The germline gives CDR1 SGHDT, CDR2 YYEEEE. Trimming took 8 bases from V and 5 from J, leaving 13 bases between them. The CDR3: CASSIARTEAFF. CDR3 nucleotide sequence: TGTGCCAGTAGCATAGCTCGGACTGAAGCTTTCTTT.

This clonotype was observed a handful of times. One end of the junction is discordant with germline, which a read error may explain. The genes are TRBV28 and TRBJ1-2, with D unresolved. The germline CDR1 and CDR2 sequences are MDHEN and SYDVKM. This CDR3 is built from 11 residues. CDR3 DNA: TGTGCCAGCGGAACGACCTATGGCTCAAACTTC. Protein sequence: CASGTTYGSNF.

Concerning this clonotype: A much larger clonotype is one base distant, so this may be a read error. The rearrangement joins TRBV5-5 to TRBJ2-3; TRBD1 matches at 10 bases. The CDR3 sequence is 16 residues long. Germline-derived CDR1 and CDR2 are SGHKS and YYEKEE (reference sequence). DNA for the CDR3: TGTGCCAGCAGCTTGCTGGGACAGGGGTCCACAGGTACGCAGTATTTT. Protein sequence: CASSLLGQGSTGTQYF.

This clonotype was observed a handful of times. Its ends do not fully match the called genes, so a read error is possible. The V gene is TRBV6-5, the J gene TRBJ2-7; a possible D gene is TRBD1 (6 bases). The CDR3 contains 13 residues. Germline values: CDR1 MNHEY, CDR2 SVGAGI. CDR3 loop: CASSLTGLGEQCF. CDR3 DNA sequence: TGTGCCAGCAGTTTAACAGGGTTGGGTGAGCAGTGCTTC.

Turning to this clonotype: This CDR3 fails to terminate in the conserved phenylalanine or tryptophan, so it likely reflects a read error. Because the CDR3's place on the DNA is in doubt, the DNA is left out and the CDR3 is given as listed by TCRdb. The chain recombines TRBV6-5 with TRBJ1-1; the DNA was not used to check the table's D call, TRBD1. The germline CDR1 and CDR2 sequences are MNHEY and SVGAGI. The CDR3 comprises 15 residues, both ends counted. This chain's CDR3 is CASSYSHRGGAETFC.